This T cell receptor beta chain stems from a study of T-cell reconstitution after alpha-beta-depleted transplantation in children. Unique molecular identifiers were used to barcode this TCRbeta library. One entry per CDR3 protein results from TCRdb running MiXCR on the PCR reads. The sample lists a few hundred thousand distinct CDR3 sequences, 10% to 13% occurring once. J was trimmed by 4 bases and V by 9 bases; bases with no gene match: 3. Germline lookup yields CDR1 MNHEY and CDR2 SVGEGT. This CDR3 has 13 residues. The starting material was PBMCs from the stem cell graft donor, obtained from the stem cell graft. The chain joins TRBV6-2 or TRBV6-3 to TRBJ2-2, with 9 bases identical to TRBD2. This TCR derives from a human donor who donated a stem cell graft to a child with acute lymphoblastic leukemia. The CDR3 nucleotides are TGTGCCAGTAGCGGGAGCTTCACCGGGGAGCTGTTTTTT. Protein sequence: CASSGSFTGELFF.